The TCR beta chain under discussion was sequenced for a study of blood T cell repertoires in COVID-19. Across the whole study: Acute and convalescent COVID-19 samples came from the United States, Italy and Spain. Sample material is recorded as cDNA or gDNA derived from T cells, B-cell-depleted T cells, or PBMCs.

The germline V gene has CDR1 SGHAT and CDR2 FQNNGV. The CDR3 length is 14 residues. V gave up 1 base and J gave up 1 base, with 8 bases separating them. Cohort 3 recovered donors had two negative PCRs, clearance, or symptom resolution. The method was immunoSEQ multiplex PCR; TCRdb's version includes in-frame clones alone and lacks a portion of them. The table shows 150,000 to 200,000 clones, with about 91% occurring only once. The sample comprised PBMCs or T cells enriched from blood (not recorded which). The chain recombines TRBV11-2 with TRBJ2-7; D is possibly TRBD1 (6 bases). This sequence was found in a woman between 18 and 29 years old who had recovered from COVID-19. Here the CDR3 DNA reads TGTGCCAGCAGCTTAGGTGGGACATCCTACGAGCAGTACTTC. Protein sequence: CASSLGGTSYEQYF.